These 32 T cell receptor beta chains were all obtained from the same sample, sequenced in a study of blood T cell repertoires in COVID-19. Here immunoSEQ multiplex PCR was the method, and the copy in TCRdb shows in-frame clones only, minus some. The sample includes about 270,000 clones, approximately 91% of them seen just once. Specimen: PBMCs or T cells enriched from blood (not recorded which). All receptors come from a woman aged 40 to 55 with acute COVID-19.

In this sample, this clone turned up once. The chain uses TRBV7-8 and TRBJ2-3; D might be TRBD1 (6 bases). CDR1 and CDR2 (germline): SGHVS, FQNEAQ. The V end lost 1 base, the J end lost 1 base, and 15 bases lay between the germline ends. This CDR3 is 17 amino acids long. The CDR3 DNA is TGTGCCAGCAGCTTAGGGGGGCAGAACGTAGGCACAGATACGCAGTATTTT. Translation: CASSLGGQNVGTDTQYF.

The chain uses TRBV6-5 and TRBJ1-4; no reliable D call. Germline lookup yields CDR1 MNHEY and CDR2 SVGAGI. The CDR3 runs 14 residues. Trimming stripped 5 bases from V and 6 bases from J, with 13 bases between. The CDR3: CASSPLTGYEKLFF. CDR3 nucleotides: TGTGCCAGCAGTCCATTGACGGGATATGAAAAACTGTTTTTT.

The gene calls are TRBV6-1 and TRBJ1-2; possible D gene TRBD1, 5 bases. Trimming took off 3 bases at V and 3 bases at J, with 11 bases between the two ends. The V gene's germline CDR1 is MNHNS and CDR2 SASEGT. The CDR3 length is 14 residues. As DNA, the CDR3 is TGTGCCAGCAGTGAGTTGACAGTGGACTATGGCTACACCTTC. It yields the protein CASSELTVDYGYTF.

The rearrangement links TRBV19 to TRBJ2-1, with D hard to call. This CDR3 contains 17 residues. Germline CDR1 LNHDA, CDR2 SQIVND (reference sequence). V gave up 5 bases and J gave up 4 bases, with 21 bases separating them. The CDR3 reads CASSPAYPSVLYNEQFF. The CDR3 bases are TGTGCCAGTAGTCCCGCCTACCCGTCGGTCCTTTACAATGAGCAGTTCTTC.

The V and J genes are TRBV2 and TRBJ1-2; 10 bases fit TRBD1. Germline V gene sequence: CDR1 SNHLY, CDR2 FYNNEI. The CDR3 has 14 amino acids. V shed 5 bases, J shed 5 bases, and the junction held 5 bases outside the gene matches. The CDR3 sequence: CASSLGQGTYGYTF. The CDR3 DNA follows: TGTGCCAGCAGTTTGGGACAGGGGACTTATGGCTACACCTTC. Supplemented by reference TRBV2 and TRBJ1-2, the full variable domain reads EPEVTQTPSHQVTQMGQEVILRCVPISNHLYFYWYRQILGQKVEFLVSFYNNEISEKSEIFDDQFSVERPDGSNFTLKIRSTKLEDSAMYFCASSLGQGTYGYTFGSGTRLTVV.

The chain links TRBV9 to TRBJ1-3; D uncertain. V lost 0 bases and J 2 bases, leaving 9 bases between the germline ends. The CDR3 runs 15 residues. The V gene's germline CDR1 is SGDLS and CDR2 YYNGEE. This chain's CDR3 is CASSVGEGAGNTIYF. The CDR3 bases are TGTGCCAGCAGCGTAGGAGAGGGAGCTGGAAACACCATATATTTT.

V gene TRBV3-1 (or the pseudogene TRBV3-2) combines with J gene TRBJ2-2, with no clear D. From germline, CDR1 is LGHDT and CDR2 YNNKEL (reference sequence). Trimming cost V 2 bases and J 8 bases, with 12 bases left between them. This CDR3 is built from 14 residues. CDR3: CASSQPGNHGELFF. Here the CDR3 DNA reads TGTGCCAGCAGCCAACCGGGTAACCATGGGGAGCTGTTTTTT.

The chain employs TRBV11-2 and TRBJ2-1, with TRBD2 identical over 13 bases. The V gene end was trimmed by 6 bases and the J gene end by 6 bases; junction bases not matched to a gene: 11. The CDR3 has 17 residues. In germline, CDR1 is SGHAT, CDR2 FQNNGV. CDR3 protein: CASRQIPTSGRANEQFF. CDR3 DNA: TGTGCCAGCAGGCAAATCCCAACTAGCGGGAGGGCCAATGAGCAGTTCTTC.

The V and J genes are TRBV6-2 or TRBV6-3 and TRBJ1-1; 7 bases are shared with TRBD1. The trim removed 5 bases at V and 2 bases at J, leaving 11 bases unmatched. The CDR3 contains 16 residues. Per the germline V gene, CDR1 is MNHEY and CDR2 is SVGEGT. The CDR3 DNA sequence: TGTGCCAGCAGTACCCCGGGACAGAAAGAAAACACTGAAGCTTTCTTT. It codes for CASSTPGQKENTEAFF.

This chain uses TRBV27 with TRBJ1-6; 8 bases are a match to TRBD1. V dropped 3 bases and J dropped 6; count of bases not matched to a gene: 4. There are 15 residues in the CDR3. Per the germline V gene, CDR1 is MNHEY and CDR2 is SMNVEV (reference sequence). CDR3 sequence reads: CASSLSTGVNSPLHF. CDR3 sequence (DNA): TGTGCCAGCAGTTTGTCGACAGGGGTTAATTCACCCCTCCACTTT.

This chain links TRBV30 with TRBJ2-5; 7 bases align to TRBD2. Trimming took 1 base from V and 5 from J; bases not matched to a gene: 4. The germline gives CDR1 GTSNPN, CDR2 SVGIG (reference sequence). The length of the CDR3 is 13 residues. The CDR3 nucleotides read TGTGCCTGGAGTGCAACTAGCGCCGAGACCCAGTACTTC. The encoded protein is CAWSATSAETQYF.

The J gene is TRBJ2-1, the V gene TRBV19, with 7 bases matching TRBD1. Germline lookup yields CDR1 LNHDA and CDR2 SQIVND (reference sequence). Losses at the gene ends were 4 bases for V and 6 bases for J; bases not matched to a gene: 9. This CDR3 comprises 15 residues. The CDR3 DNA follows: TGTGCCAGTAGTACAGCAGGGACAGCGAGCAATGAGCAGTTCTTC. It encodes CASSTAGTASNEQFF.

The V call is TRBV10-3, the J call TRBJ1-4; no definite D call. This CDR3 is built from 16 residues. V gave up 4 bases and J gave up 0 bases, with 12 bases separating them. Germline V gives CDR1 ENHRY, CDR2 SYGVKD. The CDR3 nucleotides are TGTGCCATCAGTGCCTCTTTGCCAGCAACTAATGAAAAACTGTTTTTT. Translation: CAISASLPATNEKLFF.

The chain links TRBV5-4 to TRBJ1-2; tentatively, D is TRBD1 (6 bases). CDR1 and CDR2 (germline): SGHNT, YYREEE (reference sequence). V lost 4 bases, J lost 8 bases, and 15 bases lay in between. The CDR3 loop spans 13 amino acids. For the CDR3, the DNA is TGTGCCAGCAGCCCCGACAGGTACGTAGGCTACACCTTC. Amino acids: CASSPDRYVGYTF.

This clone showed up just once. The chain has TRBV5-5 and TRBJ2-3; TRBD1 agrees at 9 bases. V was clipped by 0 bases and J by 8 bases; unmatched bases: 4. Per germline, CDR1 SGHKS and CDR2 YYEKEE (reference sequence). The CDR3 covers 14 residues. The CDR3 nucleotides read TGTGCCAGCAGCTTGGGGGACAGGGTCGGTACGCAGTATTTT. Amino acid sequence: CASSLGDRVGTQYF.

This chain connects TRBV6-5 to TRBJ1-5; D is uncertain. Per germline, CDR1 MNHEY and CDR2 SVGAGI. V was cut by 7 bases and J by 4 bases, with 14 bases left in between. The length of the CDR3 is 14 residues. CDR3 protein: CASTTTGLNQPQHF. The DNA for the CDR3 is TGTGCCAGCACGACGACCGGACTGAATCAGCCCCAGCATTTT.

This chain joins TRBV29-1 and TRBJ2-7, with D possibly matching TRBD2 (6 bases). Trimming left V 4 bases short and J 3 bases short, with 13 bases between. Per the germline V gene, CDR1 is SQVTM and CDR2 is ANQGSEA. The CDR3 totals 13 residues. The DNA of the CDR3 is TGCAGCGTTGGTTATTTGGGGGGCTACGAGCAGTACTTC. This gives the protein CSVGYLGGYEQYF.

V usage is TRBV9 and J usage is TRBJ1-2, with a possible D match to TRBD1 (5 bases). The CDR3 is made up of 13 amino acids. V dropped 4 bases and J dropped 4 bases, with 11 bases sitting between them. Germline assignment: CDR1 SGDLS and CDR2 YYNGEE. As DNA, the CDR3 is TGTGCCAGCAGCAATGACCAGGGCTATGGCTACACCTTC. This sequence encodes CASSNDQGYGYTF.

CDR3 in DNA: TGTGCCAGCAGTTTGAGGTCTGAAGCTTTCTTT. It translates to CASSLRSEAFF. J is TRBJ1-1 and V is TRBV12-3 or TRBV12-4, with D unresolved. The V end was cut by 3 bases, the J end by 6 bases, with 5 bases between. This CDR3 region has 11 residues.

The J gene is TRBJ1-2, the V gene TRBV5-5; 8 bases line up with TRBD1. CDR1 is SGHKS and CDR2 is YYEKEE in the germline V gene (reference sequence). J was trimmed by 7 bases and V by 4 bases; bases with no gene match: 9. The CDR3 covers 14 residues. The CDR3 sequence: CASSLDRVTGGYTF. CDR3 in DNA: TGTGCCAGCAGCCTGGACAGGGTGACGGGTGGCTACACCTTC.

J is TRBJ1-2 and V is TRBV4-3, with 7 bases aligning to TRBD1. This CDR3 has 16 residues. After removal of 2 bases from V and 2 bases from J, the junction contained 8 bases not matched to a gene. Germline lookup yields CDR1 LGHNA and CDR2 YSLEER. CDR3 residues: CASSQMTGIRNYGYTF. The DNA for the CDR3 is TGCGCCAGCAGCCAAATGACAGGGATAAGGAACTATGGCTACACCTTC.

The V call is TRBV3-1 (or the pseudogene TRBV3-2), the J call TRBJ2-7; D perhaps matches TRBD1 (6 bases). V gave up 0 bases and J gave up 4 bases, with 19 bases separating them. Germline CDR1 LGHDT, CDR2 YNNKEL (reference sequence). The CDR3 sequence is 17 residues long. The DNA of the CDR3 is TGTGCCAGCAGCCAAGATGGGGGACACTCAATGAGATACGAGCAGTACTTC. Translation gives CASSQDGGHSMRYEQYF.

The rearrangement uses TRBV6-2 or TRBV6-3 and TRBJ2-1, with TRBD2 identical over 15 bases. Looked up from germline, CDR1 is MNHEY and CDR2 is SVGEGT. The V segment lost 2 bases and the J segment 2 bases; nucleotides outside the gene matches: 7. The CDR3 loop spans 19 amino acids. The CDR3 spells CASSYRTSGRGAPYNEQFF. The DNA for the CDR3 is TGTGCCAGCAGTTACAGGACTAGCGGGAGGGGGGCCCCCTACAATGAGCAGTTCTTC.

V usage is TRBV6-5 and J usage is TRBJ1-1, with TRBD1 as a possible D gene (6 bases). This CDR3 spans 14 amino acids. Germline V CDR1 and CDR2: MNHEY, SVGAGI. V was cut by 7 bases and J by 6 bases, with 18 bases left in between. The CDR3 spells CASTERQGRAEAFF. The CDR3 DNA reads TGTGCCAGCACCGAAAGGCAGGGGAGGGCTGAAGCTTTCTTT.

V usage is TRBV5-1 and J usage is TRBJ1-4, with 8 bases that match TRBD1. Germline V gene lookup returns CDR1 SGHRS and CDR2 YFSETQ. V shed 1 base and J 5 bases; nucleotides not matched to a gene: 4. The CDR3 runs 15 residues. CDR3 sequence reads: CASSLRHRGNEKLFF. CDR3 nucleotides: TGCGCCAGCAGCTTGCGTCACAGGGGGAATGAAAAACTGTTTTTT.

J is TRBJ2-6 and V is TRBV18, with D unclear. The CDR3 consists of 20 residues. V was clipped by 3 bases and J by 2 bases, with 23 bases between them. Germline V gives CDR1 KGHSH, CDR2 LQKENI. Here the CDR3 reads CASSPQPLKLSLPGANVLTF. CDR3 coding DNA: TGTGCCAGCTCACCCCAACCCCTAAAACTAAGCCTCCCTGGGGCCAACGTCCTGACTTTC.

The chain carries TRBV2 and TRBJ1-1; 7 bases align to TRBD1. The CDR3 contains 14 residues. Germline loops: CDR1 SNHLY, CDR2 FYNNEI. Losses at the gene ends were 3 bases for V and 1 base for J; bases not matched to a gene: 2. CDR3 coding DNA: TGTGCCAGCAGTGATCGGGACAGGAACACTGAAGCTTTCTTT. This gives the protein CASSDRDRNTEAFF.

This sequence joins TRBV4-1 and TRBJ2-5, with a possible D match to TRBD1 (5 bases). The CDR3 consists of 15 residues. The V end lost 0 bases, the J end lost 2 bases, and 10 bases lay between the germline ends. Germline values: CDR1 MGHRA, CDR2 YSYEKL. The CDR3 DNA reads as TGCGCCAGCAGCCAAGATGGGGCAGCGCAAGAGACCCAGTACTTC. The encoded protein is CASSQDGAAQETQYF.

The CDR3 reads CASSILGGAGNTIYF. DNA for the CDR3: TGTGCCAGTAGTATATTGGGAGGAGCTGGAAACACCATATATTTT. V gene TRBV19 combines with J gene TRBJ1-3; the D is unclear. There are 15 residues in the CDR3. Trimming removed 2 bases at V and 2 bases at J, with 10 bases between. Germline CDR1 and CDR2: LNHDA and SQIVND (reference sequence).

This clone was found once. The J gene is TRBJ1-1, the V gene TRBV19; possible D gene TRBD1, 6 bases. The CDR3 spans 14 residues. Looked up from germline, CDR1 is LNHDA and CDR2 is SQIVND (reference sequence). V was pared by 2 bases and J by 3 bases, with 10 bases between. Here the CDR3 DNA reads TGTGCCAGTAGTATAACAGGGACGGACACTGAAGCTTTCTTT. Its translation: CASSITGTDTEAFF. Variable domain in full (rest from reference TRBV19 and TRBJ1-1): DGGITQSPKYLFRKEGQNVTLSCEQNLNHDAMYWYRQDPGQGLRLIYYSQIVNDFQKGDIAEGYSVSREKKESFPLTVTSAQKNPTAFYLCASSITGTDTEAFFGQGTRLTVV.

The CDR3 sequence: CASSRKRQIQETQYF. CDR3 bases: TGTGCCAGCAGCCGTAAGCGGCAGATTCAAGAGACCCAGTACTTC. The rearrangement joins TRBV7-8 to TRBJ2-5; a possible D gene is TRBD2 (5 bases). The ends were cut back, 5 bases at V and 2 bases at J, with 15 bases in the middle. Germline lookup yields CDR1 SGHVS and CDR2 FQNEAQ. The CDR3 sequence is 15 residues long.

The chain joins TRBV10-3 to TRBJ2-3; 8 nucleotides match TRBD1. The CDR3 runs 17 residues. The V gene's germline CDR1 is ENHRY and CDR2 SYGVKD. V dropped 4 bases and J dropped 2; count of bases not matched to a gene: 11. CDR3 coding DNA: TGTGCCATCAGTGCGTATGTTGGGACAGGAGTCACAGATACGCAGTATTTT. Encoded protein: CAISAYVGTGVTDTQYF.